This TCR beta chain is from a study of T-cell memory formation after mild COVID-19. The CDR3 is 14 residues long. Trimming cost V 8 bases and J 1 base; bases outside gene matches: 6. Looked up from germline, CDR1 is MDHEN and CDR2 is SYDVKM. On this clonotype itself: No antigen is known for it.

Using its own MiXCR run on the 5' RACE reads, TCRdb lists one record per CDR3 protein. The data contain 360,000 or so distinct CDR3 sequences, 25% to 30% of them singletons. General study points: Second-wave clones that peaked on day 37 lacked confirmed SARS-CoV-2 specificity. Cross-reactive memory seemingly joined, as some responding clones were found in pre-infection memory.

The sequenced sample consisted of PBMCs or a T cell subset sorted from them (not recorded which). The chain uses TRBV28 and TRBJ1-1; 8 nucleotides align to TRBD1. The origin of this receptor is an adult woman who had mild COVID-19 (a few samples of this study predate the infection). Cell type and time point are not known. Here the CDR3 reads CASGQGGRNTEAFF. Written as DNA, the CDR3 is TGTGCCAGCGGACAGGGCGGTAGGAACACTGAAGCTTTCTTT.